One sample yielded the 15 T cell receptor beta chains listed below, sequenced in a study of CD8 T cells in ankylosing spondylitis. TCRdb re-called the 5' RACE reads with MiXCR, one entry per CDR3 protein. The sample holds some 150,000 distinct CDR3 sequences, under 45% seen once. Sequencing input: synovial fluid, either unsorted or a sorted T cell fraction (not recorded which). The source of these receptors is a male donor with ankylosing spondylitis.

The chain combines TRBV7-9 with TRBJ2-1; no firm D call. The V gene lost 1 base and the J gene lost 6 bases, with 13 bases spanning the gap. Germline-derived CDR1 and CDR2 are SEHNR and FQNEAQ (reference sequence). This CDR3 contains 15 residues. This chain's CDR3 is CASSLGTGIANEQFF. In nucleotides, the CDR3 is TGTGCCAGCAGCTTAGGGACCGGAATTGCCAATGAGCAGTTCTTC.

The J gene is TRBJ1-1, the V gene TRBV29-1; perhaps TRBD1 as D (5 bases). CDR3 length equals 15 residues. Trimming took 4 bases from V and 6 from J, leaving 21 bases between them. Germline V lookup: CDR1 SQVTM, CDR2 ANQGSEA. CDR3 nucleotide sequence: TGCAGCGTTGGGCCCCAGGGACTTTTTGACGCTGAAGCTTTCTTT. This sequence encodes CSVGPQGLFDAEAFF.

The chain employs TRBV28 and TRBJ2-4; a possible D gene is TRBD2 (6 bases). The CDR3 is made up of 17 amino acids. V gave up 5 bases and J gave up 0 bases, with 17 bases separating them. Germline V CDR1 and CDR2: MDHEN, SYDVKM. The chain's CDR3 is CASSTPPGTLAKNIQYF. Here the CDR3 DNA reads TGTGCCAGCAGTACTCCCCCAGGGACTCTAGCCAAAAACATTCAGTACTTC. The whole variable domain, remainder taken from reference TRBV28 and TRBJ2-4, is DVKVTQSSRYLVKRTGEKVFLECVQDMDHENMFWYRQDPGLGLRLIYFSYDVKMKEKGDIPEGYSVSREKKERFSLILESASTNQTSMYLCASSTPPGTLAKNIQYFGAGTRLSVL.

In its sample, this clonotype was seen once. In DNA, the CDR3 is TGTGCCAGCAGCTTAGGGACAGGTTTTCTTCCAACTAATGAAAAACTGTTTTTT. Protein sequence: CASSLGTGFLPTNEKLFF. The genes are TRBV11-1 and TRBJ1-4; TRBD1 matches at 7 bases. Germline CDR1 and CDR2: SGHAT and FQDESV (reference sequence). Trimming at V came to 1 base and at J to 0 bases, leaving 8 bases not matched to a gene. CDR3 size: 18 residues.

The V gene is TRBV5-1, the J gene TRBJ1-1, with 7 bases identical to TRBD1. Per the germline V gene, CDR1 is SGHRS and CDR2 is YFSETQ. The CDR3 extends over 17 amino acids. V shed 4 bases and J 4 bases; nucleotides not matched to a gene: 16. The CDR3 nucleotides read TGCGCCAGCAGCCCCAGGGGGTGGGGGCCGTGGATCACTGAAGCTTTCTTT. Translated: CASSPRGWGPWITEAFF.

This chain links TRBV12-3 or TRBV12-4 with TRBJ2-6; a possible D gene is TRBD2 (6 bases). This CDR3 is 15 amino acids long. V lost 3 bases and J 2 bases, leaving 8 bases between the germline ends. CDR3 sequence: CASSFGEAGANVLTF. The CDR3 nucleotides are TGTGCCAGCAGTTTCGGGGAGGCTGGGGCCAACGTCCTGACTTTC.

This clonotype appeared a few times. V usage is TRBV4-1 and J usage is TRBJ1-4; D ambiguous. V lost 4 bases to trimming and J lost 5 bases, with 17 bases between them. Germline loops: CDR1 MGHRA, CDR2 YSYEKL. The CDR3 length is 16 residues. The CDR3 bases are TGCGCCAGCAGCCCAGCCACGGTCCGTACAAATGAAAAACTGTTTTTT. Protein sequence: CASSPATVRTNEKLFF.

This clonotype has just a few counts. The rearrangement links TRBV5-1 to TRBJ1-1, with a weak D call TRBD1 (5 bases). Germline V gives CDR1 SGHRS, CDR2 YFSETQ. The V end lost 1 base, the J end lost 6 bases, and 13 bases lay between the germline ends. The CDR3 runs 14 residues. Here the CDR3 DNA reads TGCGCCAGCAGCTTGACAGGTGGGCGCGCTGAAGCTTTCTTT. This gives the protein CASSLTGGRAEAFF.

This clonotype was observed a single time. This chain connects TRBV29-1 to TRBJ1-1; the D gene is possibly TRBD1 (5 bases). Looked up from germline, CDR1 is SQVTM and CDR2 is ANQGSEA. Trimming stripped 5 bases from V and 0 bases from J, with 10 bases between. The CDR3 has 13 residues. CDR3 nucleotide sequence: TGCAGCGTTAGGGGACCCTTGAACACTGAAGCTTTCTTT. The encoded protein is CSVRGPLNTEAFF.

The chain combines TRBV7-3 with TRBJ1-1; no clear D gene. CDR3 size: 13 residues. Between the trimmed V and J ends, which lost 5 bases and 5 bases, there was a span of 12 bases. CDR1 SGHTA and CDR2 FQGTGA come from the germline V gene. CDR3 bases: TGTGCCAGCAGCATCTGGGCGGGAACTGAAGCTTTCTTT. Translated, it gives CASSIWAGTEAFF.

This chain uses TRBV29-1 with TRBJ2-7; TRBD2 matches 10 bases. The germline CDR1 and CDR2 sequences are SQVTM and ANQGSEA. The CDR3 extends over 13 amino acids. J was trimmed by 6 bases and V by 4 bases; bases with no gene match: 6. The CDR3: CSVVSSGSIEQYF. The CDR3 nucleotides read TGCAGCGTTGTGTCTAGCGGGAGTATCGAGCAGTACTTC.

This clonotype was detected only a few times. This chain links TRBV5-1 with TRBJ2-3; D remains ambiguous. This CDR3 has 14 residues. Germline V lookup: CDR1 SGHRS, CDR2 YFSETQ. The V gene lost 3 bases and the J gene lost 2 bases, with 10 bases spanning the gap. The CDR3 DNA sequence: TGCGCCAGCAGCTCGAGTTGGGTCACAGATACGCAGTATTTT. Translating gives CASSSSWVTDTQYF.

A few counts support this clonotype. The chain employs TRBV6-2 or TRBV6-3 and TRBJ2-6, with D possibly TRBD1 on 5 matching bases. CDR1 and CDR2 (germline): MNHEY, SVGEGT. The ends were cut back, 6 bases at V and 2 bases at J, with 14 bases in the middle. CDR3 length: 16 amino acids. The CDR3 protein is CASSPLRVPGANVLTF. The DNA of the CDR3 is TGTGCCAGCAGCCCGCTCAGGGTCCCTGGGGCCAACGTCCTGACTTTC.

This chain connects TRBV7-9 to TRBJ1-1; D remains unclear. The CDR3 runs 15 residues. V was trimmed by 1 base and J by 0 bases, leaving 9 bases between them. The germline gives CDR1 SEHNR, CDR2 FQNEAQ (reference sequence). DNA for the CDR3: TGTGCCAGCAGCTTAGGAGGGAACATGAACACTGAAGCTTTCTTT. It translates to CASSLGGNMNTEAFF.

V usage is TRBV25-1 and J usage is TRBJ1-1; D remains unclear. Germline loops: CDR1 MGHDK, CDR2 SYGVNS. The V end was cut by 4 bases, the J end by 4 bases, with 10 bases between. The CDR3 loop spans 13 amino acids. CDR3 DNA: TGTGCCAGCAGTGTTAGAGGAGGCACTGAAGCTTTCTTT. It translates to CASSVRGGTEAFF.